Listed below are T cell receptor beta chains from one sample, sequenced in a study of blood T cell repertoires in COVID-19. Clones were sequenced by immunoSEQ multiplex PCR, and TCRdb holds only the in-frame ones, with some missing. The sample contains roughly 280,000 clones, 80% to 90% of which appear only once. The specimen was PBMCs or T cells enriched from blood (not recorded which). The origin of the receptors is a woman under 30 who had recovered from COVID-19. Each CDR3 is given with its conserved first and last residue. D genes are given only for firm matches. Clone size, where shown, is once, few, many, or a class for clones that have expanded.

>-|TRBD1|TRBV2|TRBJ1-5
CASSGDSTRPQHF
TGTGCCAGCAGTGGGGACAGTACTCGGCCCCAGCATTTT
>once|TRBD1|TRBV2|TRBJ1-4
CASSGDPGQENEKLFF
TGTGCCAGCAGTGGGGATCCGGGACAGGAGAATGAAAAACTGTTTTTT
>-|-|TRBV3-1/TRBV3-2|TRBJ2-5
CASSQVRSETQYF
TGTGCCAGCAGCCAAGTTCGGTCAGAGACCCAGTACTTC
>-|-|TRBV3-1/TRBV3-2|TRBJ1-1
CASSHHRPLGTEAFF
TGTGCCAGCAGCCATCACAGGCCCCTGGGCACTGAAGCTTTCTTT
>-|TRBD1|TRBV11-2|TRBJ2-5
CASSSRRTGADQETQYF
TGTGCCAGCAGCTCTCGTCGGACAGGGGCCGACCAAGAGACCCAGTACTTC
>-|-|TRBV7-6|TRBJ1-2
CASSLDPGVNEKGYTF
TGTGCCAGCAGCTTAGATCCAGGGGTTAATGAGAAGGGCTACACCTTC
>-|TRBD1|TRBV28|TRBJ1-1
CASSKGQGYTEAFF
TGTGCCAGCAGCAAGGGACAGGGATACACTGAAGCTTTCTTT
>-|TRBD2|TRBV19|TRBJ2-5
CASSILPSGGAETQYF
TGTGCCAGTAGTATATTGCCTAGCGGGGGGGCGGAGACCCAGTACTTC
>-|-|TRBV15|TRBJ1-5
CATSRGRVSGQPQHF
TGTGCCACCAGCCGGGGGAGGGTTTCGGGGCAGCCCCAGCATTTT
>once|TRBD1|TRBV7-9|TRBJ1-3
CATLHPGQGNTIYF
TGTGCCACCTTACACCCGGGACAGGGAAACACCATATATTTT
>-|TRBD1|TRBV12-3/TRBV12-4|TRBJ1-2
CVSQGGYGYTF
TGTGTCTCACAGGGGGGCTATGGCTACACCTTC
>-|-|TRBV18|TRBJ1-2
CASSSQGNGYTF
TGTGCCAGCTCATCGCAGGGGAATGGCTACACCTTC
>-|-|TRBV7-9|TRBJ1-1
CASRGGGRDTEAFF
TGTGCCAGCAGGGGTGGAGGCCGGGACACTGAAGCTTTCTTT
>-|-|TRBV7-9|TRBJ1-2
CASSRDGYTF
TGTGCCAGCAGCCGGGATGGCTACACCTTC
>-|-|TRBV2|TRBJ1-3
CASSEQGSGNTIYF
TGTGCCAGCAGTGAACAGGGTTCTGGAAACACCATATATTTT
>-|-|TRBV30|TRBJ2-1
CAWSGTGEQFF
TGTGCCTGGAGTGGAACCGGTGAGCAGTTCTTC
>-|TRBD1|TRBV5-4|TRBJ2-5
CASSLKGQGRETQYF
TGTGCCAGCAGCTTAAAAGGACAGGGGAGGGAGACCCAGTACTTC
>-|-|TRBV5-6|TRBJ1-2
CASSLVRVLHGYTF
TGTGCCAGCAGCTTGGTCAGGGTACTCCATGGCTACACCTTC
>few|-|TRBV11-2|TRBJ2-7
CASSSLGRGTYEQYF
TGTGCCAGCAGCTCCCTAGGGCGGGGTACCTACGAGCAGTACTTC
>-|-|TRBV6-6|TRBJ1-2
CASSPDIRGNYGYTF
TGTGCCAGCAGCCCCGACATAAGGGGTAACTATGGCTACACCTTC
>-|-|TRBV15|TRBJ1-4
CATSRGQRQSTNEKLFF
TGTGCCACCAGCAGAGGCCAAAGACAGTCAACTAATGAAAAACTGTTTTTT
>-|-|TRBV6-5|TRBJ2-3
CASSYKPTDTQYF
TGTGCCAGCAGTTACAAGCCGACAGATACGCAGTATTTT
>-|-|TRBV15|TRBJ1-3
CATSRDPGYGNTIYF
TGTGCCACCAGCAGAGATCCAGGGTATGGAAACACCATATATTTT
>-|TRBD1|TRBV7-6|TRBJ1-2
CASSKDRVLSSYGYTF
TGTGCCAGCAGCAAGGACAGGGTCTTGAGTAGCTATGGCTACACCTTC
>once|-|TRBV3-1/TRBV3-2|TRBJ1-2
CASSQGARKDGYTF
TGTGCCAGCAGCCAAGGGGCCAGGAAAGATGGCTACACCTTC
>-|-|TRBV5-1|TRBJ1-6
CASSLDTAGSPLHF
TGCGCCAGCAGCTTGGACACAGCGGGTTCACCCCTCCACTTT
>-|-|TRBV11-3|TRBJ2-1
CASSPGTHEQFF
TGTGCCAGCAGCCCAGGGACTCATGAGCAGTTCTTC
>-|TRBD1|TRBV15|TRBJ1-6
CATSRDGTGNSPLHF
TGTGCCACCAGCAGAGACGGGACAGGGAATTCACCCCTCCACTTT
>-|-|TRBV2|TRBJ2-7
CASRAIEVQYF
TGTGCCAGCAGAGCTATCGAGGTGCAGTACTTC
>-|-|TRBV5-1|TRBJ1-1
CASSLVAERTEAFF
TGCGCCAGCAGCTTGGTGGCAGAAAGAACTGAAGCTTTCTTT
>-|TRBD1|TRBV30|TRBJ2-2
CACPRTGQTNTGELFF
TGTGCCTGCCCCCGAACGGGACAGACGAACACCGGGGAGCTGTTTTTT
>few|-|TRBV6-5|TRBJ1-5
CASSLRRHSNQPQHF
TGTGCCAGCAGTTTGAGGCGGCATAGCAATCAGCCCCAGCATTTT
>-|-|TRBV9|TRBJ1-2
CASSPRGSYGYTF
TGTGCCAGCAGCCCCCGGGGGAGCTATGGCTACACCTTC
>-|-|TRBV29-1|TRBJ1-1
CSVEGSQAAWDFEAFF
TGCAGCGTTGAGGGGTCCCAGGCAGCTTGGGACTTCGAAGCTTTCTTT
>-|-|TRBV12-3/TRBV12-4|TRBJ1-1
CASSFRDYTEAFF
TGTGCCAGCAGTTTCAGGGATTACACTGAAGCTTTCTTT
>-|-|TRBV19|TRBJ1-5
CASSIATQGFRQPQHF
TGTGCCAGTAGTATAGCGACACAGGGTTTTAGACAGCCCCAGCATTTT
>once|-|TRBV5-1|TRBJ2-7
CASSLAPGLEQYF
TGCGCCAGCAGCTTGGCCCCAGGGCTCGAGCAGTACTTC
>-|TRBD1|TRBV30|TRBJ1-4
CAWDRGHGHEKLFF
TGTGCCTGGGACAGGGGCCACGGTCATGAAAAACTGTTTTTT
>-|-|TRBV10-3|TRBJ1-2
CAISAESLRYTF
TGTGCCATCAGTGCGGAGAGTCTAAGGTACACCTTC
>-|TRBD2|TRBV3-1/TRBV3-2|TRBJ2-1
CASSQDGRGGLNEQFF
TGTGCCAGCAGCCAAGATGGGCGGGGGGGCCTCAATGAGCAGTTCTTC